Below, 16 T cell receptor beta chains from the same sample are listed, as sequenced in a study of T cells after yellow fever vaccination. TCRdb ran MiXCR on the 5' RACE reads and lists one entry per CDR3 protein. In the table there are about 510,000 distinct CDR3 sequences, less than 25% of which are singletons. This sample comprised PBMCs, obtained 21 days after the first yellow fever vaccination. All receptors come from a man in his late teens or twenties who received the YFV17D yellow fever vaccine.

This chain connects TRBV19 to TRBJ2-1; 10 nucleotides line up with TRBD2. The trim removed 4 bases at V and 1 base at J, leaving 1 base unmatched. This CDR3 spans 15 amino acids. The germline V gene has CDR1 LNHDA and CDR2 SQIVND (reference sequence). CDR3: CASSTTSGSYNEQFF. CDR3 sequence (DNA): TGTGCCAGTAGTACGACTAGCGGGTCCTACAATGAGCAGTTCTTC.

This clonotype was counted between two and nine times. V and J are TRBV13 and TRBJ2-7; no firm D call. The V gene lost 4 bases and the J gene lost 5 bases, with 6 bases spanning the gap. The CDR3 is 11 amino acids. Germline lookup yields CDR1 PRHDT and CDR2 FYEKMQ (reference sequence). CDR3 coding DNA: TGTGCCAGCAGCTGGGCGGACGAGCAGTACTTC. Residues: CASSWADEQYF. Using reference TRBV13 and TRBJ2-7 for the parts outside the CDR3, the full variable domain is AAGVIQSPRHLIKEKRETATLKCYPIPRHDTVYWYQQGPGQDPQFLISFYEKMQSDKGSIPDRFSAQQFSDYHSELNMSSLELGDSALYFCASSWADEQYFGPGTRLTVT.

This clonotype is a singleton in its sample. The chain combines TRBV29-1 with TRBJ2-2; a possible D gene is TRBD1 (5 bases). This CDR3 has 17 residues. Trimming pared 5 bases from V and 6 bases from J, leaving 25 bases between. Germline CDR1 SQVTM, CDR2 ANQGSEA. CDR3 in amino acids: CSVLGQGWAVYAGELFF. CDR3 in DNA: TGCAGCGTTTTGGGGCAGGGTTGGGCGGTCTATGCCGGGGAGCTGTTTTTT.

This clonotype was seen a handful of times. V and J are TRBV20-1 and TRBJ2-3; D is possibly TRBD2 (7 bases). Germline V gene data show CDR1 as DFQATT and CDR2 as SNEGSKA (reference sequence). Trimming cost V 6 bases and J 5 bases, with 15 bases left between them. This CDR3 has 13 residues. As DNA, the CDR3 is TGCAGTGCCCCCCGGGGGGCTATAGATACGCAGTATTTT. Translated, it gives CSAPRGAIDTQYF.

This clonotype was picked up a small number of times. The chain carries TRBV25-1 and TRBJ2-1; 9 bases fit TRBD1. Germline trimming cut 6 bases from V and 6 bases from J; bases unmatched to any gene: 6. There are 14 residues in the CDR3. Germline V gene lookup returns CDR1 MGHDK and CDR2 SYGVNS. CDR3 amino acids: CASRGQGLSNEQFF. The CDR3 coding sequence is TGTGCCAGCAGAGGACAGGGGTTGTCCAATGAGCAGTTCTTC.

This clonotype was seen at least ten times. The chain links TRBV20-1 to TRBJ1-6, with 7 bases fitting TRBD1. The V gene's germline CDR1 is DFQATT and CDR2 SNEGSKA (reference sequence). The CDR3 loop spans 13 amino acids. J lost 5 bases, V lost 5 bases, and 3 bases had no gene match. The CDR3 nucleotides are TGCAGTGCTGTGACAGGGAATAATTCACCCCTCCACTTT. Encoded protein: CSAVTGNNSPLHF.

J is TRBJ2-2 and V is TRBV18, with TRBD1 as a possible D gene (5 bases). This CDR3 spans 15 amino acids. The V and J ends lost 0 bases and 0 bases respectively, with 5 bases between them. The germline gives CDR1 KGHSH, CDR2 LQKENI. CDR3 amino acids: CASSPPQANTGELFF. CDR3 DNA: TGTGCCAGCTCACCACCACAGGCGAACACCGGGGAGCTGTTTTTT.

This clonotype has just a few counts. This sequence joins TRBV4-2 and TRBJ2-1; 7 bases fit TRBD1. The CDR3 runs 14 residues. Germline values: CDR1 LGHNA, CDR2 YNFKEQ. The J segment lost 10 bases and the V segment lost 2 bases, leaving 8 bases of the junction unmatched. The CDR3 here is CASSQTDRVGEQFF. In DNA form, the CDR3 reads TGTGCCAGCAGCCAAACCGACAGGGTGGGGGAGCAGTTCTTC.

The chain combines TRBV6-6 with TRBJ1-5; D is unresolved. This CDR3 is built from 13 residues. Between the trimmed V and J ends, which lost 6 bases and 3 bases, there was a span of 9 bases. Germline CDR1 is MNHNY and CDR2 is SVGAGI (reference sequence). Here the CDR3 DNA reads TGTGCCAGCAGCCGTCAACACAATCAGCCCCAGCATTTT. It codes for CASSRQHNQPQHF.

This clonotype has just a few counts. The chain is built from TRBV10-3 and TRBJ2-7; D ambiguous. V was clipped by 0 bases and J by 6 bases, with 12 bases between them. In germline, CDR1 is ENHRY, CDR2 SYGVKD. The CDR3 consists of 14 residues. The CDR3 DNA reads TGTGCCATCAGTGAGTCGACGTATGCGGCCGAGCAGTACTTC. Encoded protein: CAISESTYAAEQYF.

V gene TRBV20-1 combines with J gene TRBJ2-3; 10 bases map to TRBD2. Unmatched junction bases numbered 4, after V lost 1 base and J lost 0 bases. Germline values: CDR1 DFQATT, CDR2 SNEGSKA (reference sequence). The CDR3 totals 16 residues. As DNA, the CDR3 is TGCAGTGCTAGAGTCGCTAGCGGGAGTAGCACAGATACGCAGTATTTT. This translates into CSARVASGSSTDTQYF.

This clonotype has only a few counts. J is TRBJ2-3 and V is TRBV12-3 or TRBV12-4; no clear D gene. V was clipped by 8 bases and J by 3 bases, with 12 bases between them. The CDR3 is 13 residues long. The CDR3 DNA reads TGTGCCAGCGCCTATCTGGGGACAGATACGCAGTATTTT. It translates to CASAYLGTDTQYF.

This clonotype has only a few counts. The chain has TRBV5-1 and TRBJ2-7, with 8 bases identical to TRBD1. Germline V gene lookup returns CDR1 SGHRS and CDR2 YFSETQ. V lost 4 bases to trimming and J lost 0 bases; unmatched junction nucleotides: 6. This CDR3 is built from 15 residues. The CDR3 spells CASSPHTGGSYEQYF. CDR3 DNA: TGCGCCAGCAGCCCTCACACAGGGGGCTCCTACGAGCAGTACTTC.

The chain employs TRBV6-5 and TRBJ1-5; 7 nucleotides line up with TRBD1. CDR1 and CDR2 (germline): MNHEY, SVGAGI. V gave up 2 bases and J gave up 4 bases; unmatched junction bases: 8. CDR3 length: 16 residues. The CDR3 is CASSYRRDRWNQPQHF. In nucleotides, the CDR3 is TGTGCCAGCAGTTACCGACGGGACAGATGGAATCAGCCCCAGCATTTT.

V and J are TRBV20-1 and TRBJ2-5; 9 bases are a match to TRBD2. The CDR3 extends over 15 amino acids. V was clipped by 5 bases and J by 4 bases; unmatched bases: 11. Germline assignment: CDR1 DFQATT and CDR2 SNEGSKA (reference sequence). In DNA form, the CDR3 reads TGCAGTGCTCACCAGCGGGGGGCCCGCGGAGAGACCCAGTACTTC. Translating gives CSAHQRGARGETQYF.

The chain couples TRBV6-2 or TRBV6-3 to TRBJ2-5; the D is unclear. Per the germline V gene, CDR1 is MNHEY and CDR2 is SVGEGT. With 0 bases removed from V and 6 bases from J, the gap between germline ends came to 11 bases. There are 14 residues in the CDR3. Written as DNA, the CDR3 is TGTGCCAGCAGTTACTCGATTCTCCGTCAGACCCAGTACTTC. As protein: CASSYSILRQTQYF.